The rows below give T cell receptor beta chains drawn from one sample of a study of molecular identifiers for immune sequencing clone quantification. Via MiXCR, TCRdb re-called the PCR reads, giving one row per CDR3 protein. Among some 650,000 distinct CDR3 sequences, about 20% were seen once, and the ten largest hold around 0.9%. The sequencing input was naive CD8+ T cells from blood, with Jurkat cell RNA spiked in. These receptors all stem from a human donor in good health. Some libraries in this study had Jurkat cell RNA spiked in. The CDR3 runs from the conserved cysteine through the conserved F or W. A D gene is named only where the DNA matches it firmly. Expanded clones get a size class; other rows say once, few or many, or leave the size out.

V gene,J gene,D gene,clone size,CDR3 DNA,CDR3 protein
TRBV19,TRBJ1-1,-,few,TGTGCCAGTAGTATTTTTGGGGGTACTGAAGCTTTCTTT,CASSIFGGTEAFF
TRBV7-2,TRBJ2-7,-,many,TGTGCCAGCAGCTTAGGTGCGGGGGCCTCCTACGAGCAGTACTTC,CASSLGAGASYEQYF
TRBV30,TRBJ2-2,TRBD2,-,TGTGCCTGGAGTCCTGGACTAGCGACAGGAACCGGGGAGCTGTTTTTT,CAWSPGLATGTGELFF
TRBV27,TRBJ2-1,TRBD1,-,TGTGCCAGCAGTTTAAGGGGGGTACCGGGACAGGGGGCCAATGAGCAGTTCTTC,CASSLRGVPGQGANEQFF
TRBV6-6,TRBJ2-1,-,many,TGTGCCAGCAGTTACTTTTCCCCAGGGAGTGGTGAGCAGTTCTTC,CASSYFSPGSGEQFF
TRBV3-2,TRBJ1-2,-,-,TGTGCCAGCAGCCACCAAGAGACATCGTCGGCATTC,CASSHQETSSAF
TRBV7-9,TRBJ2-7,-,many,TGTGCCAGCAGGCCCGGGACACAAGAGCAGTACTTC,CASRPGTQEQYF
TRBV6-2/TRBV6-3,TRBJ1-5,TRBD1,many,TGTGCCAGCAGTTCCCAGGACAGGGGTGGCAATCAGCCCCAGCATTTT,CASSSQDRGGNQPQHF
TRBV27,TRBJ2-3,-,many,TGTGCCAGCAGTTTCAAGCTAAGTGGAGATACGCAGTATTTT,CASSFKLSGDTQYF
TRBV30,TRBJ2-7,-,many,TGTGCCTTATGGGATTCCCGCGGCGAGCAGTACTTC,CALWDSRGEQYF
TRBV20-1,TRBJ2-3,-,many,TGCAGTGCTAGACTTGCTAGCGAGGCCACAGATACGCAGTATTTT,CSARLASEATDTQYF
TRBV6-5,TRBJ2-1,-,many,TGTGCCAGCAGTTTCTATGATGAGCAGTTCTTC,CASSFYDEQFF
TRBV2,TRBJ1-5,TRBD1,many,TGTGCCAGCAGTGAGGGACAGGTTCCCACGAGGTATCAGCCCCAGCATTTT,CASSEGQVPTRYQPQHF
TRBV12-3/TRBV12-4,TRBJ1-2,-,many,TGTGCCAGCAGTAGGACGGTAGCCTATGGCTACACCTTC,CASSRTVAYGYTF